Listed here is a single T cell receptor (beta chain). As processed by the authors: Amplifying reference gene primers gave estimates of nucleated cell counts. Sequenced by immunoSEQ multiplex PCR; TCRdb stores in-frame clones only, minus some. The DNA was the basis for D and trimming; V, J and clone size are from that table. Here the sample spans roughly 70,000 clones, around 81% being singletons. The data are from a study of blood T cell repertoires in COVID-19. Study in general: Sites in the United States, Italy and Spain provided acute and convalescent COVID-19 samples. T cells, B-cell-depleted T cells, or PBMCs provided the cDNA or gDNA that served as material.

The length of the CDR3 is 14 residues. V was trimmed by 2 bases and J by 8 bases, leaving 15 bases between them. The germline CDR1 and CDR2 sequences are GTSNPN and SVGIG (reference sequence). This receptor was taken from a woman in her sixties with acute or convalescent COVID-19. Material: peripheral blood. This rearrangement joins TRBV30 to TRBJ1-4; TRBD1 might be the D (5 bases). The CDR3 region is CAWSPLGGGEKLFF. DNA for the CDR3: TGTGCCTGGAGTCCGCTGGGGGGGGGAGAAAAACTGTTTTTT.